This T cell receptor beta chain appears in the sequencing data of a study of regulatory T cells in long-lasting Graves disease. Trimming took 3 bases from V and 7 from J; bases not matched to a gene: 11. The germline V gene has CDR1 SEHNR and CDR2 FQNEAQ (reference sequence). The CDR3 is made up of 16 amino acids. This clonotype was observed many times. HTBI primers from iRepertoire and Arm-PCR of CDR3 regions yielded the TCR beta libraries. MiXCR, applied by TCRdb to the multiplex PCR reads, yields one record per CDR3 protein. The sample records 380,000 or so distinct CDR3 sequences, 15% to 20% being singletons. As for time point: newly diagnosed GD, antithyroid drugs for less than 3 months. There was RNA extracted from PBMCs, and the TCR library was made from it. These records were also assigned to another study, of T cells in Graves' hyperthyroidism and ophthalmopathy.

J is TRBJ2-2 and V is TRBV7-9; 7 nucleotides match TRBD1. The sequence was obtained from a woman between 18 and 30 years old with Graves disease. The sample was peripheral blood mononuclear cells (PBMCs), taken at new diagnosis, from a patient treated with antithyroid drugs. In nucleotides, the CDR3 is TGTGCCAGCAGCTTTATCACCTCGACAGGGAACGGGGAGCTGTTTTTT. Translation gives CASSFITSTGNGELFF. Supplemented by reference TRBV7-9 and TRBJ2-2, the full variable domain reads DTGVSQNPRHKITKRGQNVTFRCDPISEHNRLYWYRQTLGQGPEFLTYFQNEAQLEKSRLLSDRFSAERPKGSFSTLEIQRTEQGDSAMYLCASSFITSTGNGELFFGEGSRLTVL.